This TCR beta chain was identified during a study of spatial heterogeneity in lung cancer. Overall study context: Alpha-chain sequences were consistently detected in smaller numbers than beta-chain sequences.

Every TCR cDNA molecule bore a unique molecular identifier. TCRdb independently ran MiXCR on the 5' RACE reads; one entry per CDR3 protein. The data hold 10,000 to 15,000 distinct CDR3 sequences, with 5.2% observed a single time. This clonotype was seen repeatedly, ten times or more. This beta chain appears as a stray read in a library generated for alpha chains; its size is not informative. Documented time point: sample taken at primary tumor resection. Sequencing covered unsorted whole RNA taken from tumor, nontumor lung or frozen PBMC. Samples were donated by 72 untreated early-stage non-small cell lung cancer patients. CDR3 length: 13 residues. Deletions cut 1 base from V and 9 bases from J, with 7 bases between.

The source was lung tumor tissue, collected at surgery. The sequence was collected from a human donor with early-stage non-small cell lung cancer. This chain connects TRBV12-3 or TRBV12-4 to TRBJ1-6; D possibly corresponds to TRBD1 (5 bases). The CDR3 spells CASSLGQGSPLHF. The CDR3 DNA reads TGTGCCAGCAGTTTAGGTCAGGGTTCACCCCTCCACTTT.